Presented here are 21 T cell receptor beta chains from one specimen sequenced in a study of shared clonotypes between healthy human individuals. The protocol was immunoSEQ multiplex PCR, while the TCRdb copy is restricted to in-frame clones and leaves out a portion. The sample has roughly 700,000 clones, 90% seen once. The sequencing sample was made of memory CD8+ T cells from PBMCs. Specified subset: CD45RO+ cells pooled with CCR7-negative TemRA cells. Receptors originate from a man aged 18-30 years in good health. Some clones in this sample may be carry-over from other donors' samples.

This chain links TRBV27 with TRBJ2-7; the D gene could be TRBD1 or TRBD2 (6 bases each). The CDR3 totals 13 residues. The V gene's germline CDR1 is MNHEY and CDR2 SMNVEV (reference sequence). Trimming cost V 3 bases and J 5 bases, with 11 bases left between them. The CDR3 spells CASSLLGGNEQYF. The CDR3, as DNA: TGTGCCAGCAGTTTGTTGGGGGGCAACGAGCAGTACTTC.

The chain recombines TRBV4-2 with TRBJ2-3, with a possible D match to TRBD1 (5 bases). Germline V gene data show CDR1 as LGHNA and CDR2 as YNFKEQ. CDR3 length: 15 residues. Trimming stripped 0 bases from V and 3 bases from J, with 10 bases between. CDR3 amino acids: CASSQDRTKTDTQYF. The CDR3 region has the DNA TGTGCCAGCAGCCAAGACCGGACAAAAACAGATACGCAGTATTTT.

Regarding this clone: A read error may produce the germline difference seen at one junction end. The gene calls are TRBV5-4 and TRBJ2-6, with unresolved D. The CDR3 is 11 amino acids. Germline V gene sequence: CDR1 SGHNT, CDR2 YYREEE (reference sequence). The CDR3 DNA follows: TGCGCCAGCAGGGGGGCCAACGTCCTGACTTTC. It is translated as CASRGANVLTF.

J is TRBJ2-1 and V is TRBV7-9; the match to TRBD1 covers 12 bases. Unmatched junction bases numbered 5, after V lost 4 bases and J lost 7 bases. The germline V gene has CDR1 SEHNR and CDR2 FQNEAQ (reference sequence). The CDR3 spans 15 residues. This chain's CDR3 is CASSSGTGGLNEQFF. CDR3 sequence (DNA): TGTGCCAGCAGCTCAGGGACAGGGGGCTTAAATGAGCAGTTCTTC.

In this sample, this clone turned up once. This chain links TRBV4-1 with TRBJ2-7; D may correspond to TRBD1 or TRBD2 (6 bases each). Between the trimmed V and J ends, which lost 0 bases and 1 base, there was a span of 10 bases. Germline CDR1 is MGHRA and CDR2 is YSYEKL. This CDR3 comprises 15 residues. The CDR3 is CASSQDGGLSYEQYF. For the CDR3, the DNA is TGCGCCAGCAGCCAAGATGGGGGGCTTTCCTACGAGCAGTACTTC.

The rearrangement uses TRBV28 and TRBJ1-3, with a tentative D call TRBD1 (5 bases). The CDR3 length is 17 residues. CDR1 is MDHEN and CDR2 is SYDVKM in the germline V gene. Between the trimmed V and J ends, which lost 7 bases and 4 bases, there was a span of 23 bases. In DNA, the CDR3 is TGTGCCAGCACCCCGAATTGGGGGGGATGGTCCGGAAACACCATATATTTT. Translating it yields CASTPNWGGWSGNTIYF.

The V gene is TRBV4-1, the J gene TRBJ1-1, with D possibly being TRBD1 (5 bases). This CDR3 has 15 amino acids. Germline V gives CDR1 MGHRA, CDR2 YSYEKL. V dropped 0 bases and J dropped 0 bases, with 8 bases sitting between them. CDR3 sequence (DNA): TGCGCCAGCAGCCAAGATTGGGGCTTGAACACTGAAGCTTTCTTT. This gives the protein CASSQDWGLNTEAFF.

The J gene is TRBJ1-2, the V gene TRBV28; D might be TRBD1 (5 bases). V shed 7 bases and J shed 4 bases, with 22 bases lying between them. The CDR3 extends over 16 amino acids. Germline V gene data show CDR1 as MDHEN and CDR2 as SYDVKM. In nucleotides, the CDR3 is TGTGCCAGCACCAGACCGGGGGTTCCCGCCCCCTATGGCTACACCTTC. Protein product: CASTRPGVPAPYGYTF.

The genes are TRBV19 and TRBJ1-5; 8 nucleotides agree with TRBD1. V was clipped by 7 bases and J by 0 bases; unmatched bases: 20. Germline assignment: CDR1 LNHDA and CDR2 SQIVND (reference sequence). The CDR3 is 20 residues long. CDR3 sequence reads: CASTLWEGLDRDGSNQPQHF. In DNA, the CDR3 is TGTGCCAGTACCTTATGGGAAGGACTGGACAGGGATGGTAGCAATCAGCCCCAGCATTTT.

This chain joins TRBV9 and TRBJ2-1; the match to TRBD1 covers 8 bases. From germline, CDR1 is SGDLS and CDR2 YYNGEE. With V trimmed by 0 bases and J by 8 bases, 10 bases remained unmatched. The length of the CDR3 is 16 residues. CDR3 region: CASSVDLTGVGYEQFF. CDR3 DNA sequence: TGTGCCAGCAGCGTAGACCTGACAGGGGTAGGCTATGAGCAGTTCTTC.

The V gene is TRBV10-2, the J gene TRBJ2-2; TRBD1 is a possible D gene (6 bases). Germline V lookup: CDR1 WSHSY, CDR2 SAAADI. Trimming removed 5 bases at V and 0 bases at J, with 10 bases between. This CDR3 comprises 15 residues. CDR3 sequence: CASSFRGANTGELFF. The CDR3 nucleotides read TGCGCCAGCAGTTTCAGGGGCGCGAACACCGGGGAGCTGTTTTTT.

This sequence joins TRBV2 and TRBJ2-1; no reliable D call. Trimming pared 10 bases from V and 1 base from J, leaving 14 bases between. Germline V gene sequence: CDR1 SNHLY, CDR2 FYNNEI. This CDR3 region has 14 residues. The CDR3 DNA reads TGTGCCACCCTTCAGGAGACATCCTACAATGAGCAGTTCTTC. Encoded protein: CATLQETSYNEQFF.

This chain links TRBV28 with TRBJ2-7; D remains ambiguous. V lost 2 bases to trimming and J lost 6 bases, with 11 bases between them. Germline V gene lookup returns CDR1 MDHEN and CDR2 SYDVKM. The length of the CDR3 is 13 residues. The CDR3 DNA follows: TGTGCCAGCAGTTTAATAGAAGGGCTCGAGCAGTACTTC. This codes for CASSLIEGLEQYF.

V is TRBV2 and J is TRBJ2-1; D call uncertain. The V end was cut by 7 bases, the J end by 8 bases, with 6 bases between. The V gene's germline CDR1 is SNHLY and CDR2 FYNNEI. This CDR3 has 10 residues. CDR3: CASIRDEQFF. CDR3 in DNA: TGTGCCAGCATAAGGGATGAGCAGTTCTTC.

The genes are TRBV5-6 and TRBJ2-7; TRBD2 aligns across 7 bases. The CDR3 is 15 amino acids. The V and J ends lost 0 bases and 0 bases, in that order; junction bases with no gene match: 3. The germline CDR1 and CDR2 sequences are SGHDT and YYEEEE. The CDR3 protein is CASSLGSSGSYEQYF. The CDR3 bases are TGTGCCAGCAGCTTGGGCTCTAGCGGCTCCTACGAGCAGTACTTC.

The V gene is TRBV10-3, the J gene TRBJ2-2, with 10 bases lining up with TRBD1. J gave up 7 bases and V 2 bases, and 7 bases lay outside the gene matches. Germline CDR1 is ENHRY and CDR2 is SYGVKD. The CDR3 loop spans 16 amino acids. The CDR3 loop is CAISEPRGQGDGELFF. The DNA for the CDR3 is TGTGCCATCAGTGAGCCAAGAGGACAGGGGGACGGGGAGCTGTTTTTT.

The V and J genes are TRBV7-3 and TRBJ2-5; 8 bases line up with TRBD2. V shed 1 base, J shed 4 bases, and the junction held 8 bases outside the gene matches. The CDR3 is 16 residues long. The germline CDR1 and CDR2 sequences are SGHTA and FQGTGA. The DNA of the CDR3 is TGTGCCAGCAGCTTAATCGGGACTAGGGAGAGAGAGACCCAGTACTTC. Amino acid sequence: CASSLIGTRERETQYF. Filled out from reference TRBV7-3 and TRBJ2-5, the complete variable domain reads GAGVSQTPSNKVTEKGKYVELRCDPISGHTALYWYRQSLGQGPEFLIYFQGTGAADDSGLPNDRFFAVRPEGSVSTLKIQRTERGDSAVYLCASSLIGTRERETQYFGPGTRLLVL.

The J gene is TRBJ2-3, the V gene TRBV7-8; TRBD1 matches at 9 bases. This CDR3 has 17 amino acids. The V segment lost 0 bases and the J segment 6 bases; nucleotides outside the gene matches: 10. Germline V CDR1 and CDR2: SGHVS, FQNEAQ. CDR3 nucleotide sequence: TGTGCCAGCAGCTTAGCCCCCGGGACAGGGACTTTGGATACGCAGTATTTT. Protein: CASSLAPGTGTLDTQYF.

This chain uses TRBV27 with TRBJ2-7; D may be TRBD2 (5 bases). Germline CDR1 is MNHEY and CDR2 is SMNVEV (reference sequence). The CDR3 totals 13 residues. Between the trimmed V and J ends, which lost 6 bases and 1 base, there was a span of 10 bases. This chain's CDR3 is CASRLGGSYEQYF. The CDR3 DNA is TGTGCCAGCAGGTTAGGAGGTTCCTACGAGCAGTACTTC.

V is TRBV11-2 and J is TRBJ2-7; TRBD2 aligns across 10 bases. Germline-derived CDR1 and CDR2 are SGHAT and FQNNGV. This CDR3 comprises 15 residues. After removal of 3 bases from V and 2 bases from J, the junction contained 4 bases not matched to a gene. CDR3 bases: TGTGCCAGCAGCTTGGTACTAGCGGGGCCCTACGAGCAGTACTTC. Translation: CASSLVLAGPYEQYF.

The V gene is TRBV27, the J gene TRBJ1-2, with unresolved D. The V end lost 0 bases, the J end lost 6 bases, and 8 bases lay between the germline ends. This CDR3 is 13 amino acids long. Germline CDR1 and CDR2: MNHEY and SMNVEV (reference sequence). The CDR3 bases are TGTGCCAGCAGTTTATCGGGCTACGATGGCTACACCTTC. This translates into CASSLSGYDGYTF.